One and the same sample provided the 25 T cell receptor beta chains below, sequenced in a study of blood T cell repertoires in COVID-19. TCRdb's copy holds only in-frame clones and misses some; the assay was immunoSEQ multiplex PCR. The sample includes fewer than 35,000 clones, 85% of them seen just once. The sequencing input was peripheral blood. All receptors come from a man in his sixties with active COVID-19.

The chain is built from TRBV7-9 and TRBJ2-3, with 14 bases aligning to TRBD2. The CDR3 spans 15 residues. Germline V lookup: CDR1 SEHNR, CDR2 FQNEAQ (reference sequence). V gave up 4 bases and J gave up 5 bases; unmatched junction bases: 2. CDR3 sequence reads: CASSSGTSGRDTQYF. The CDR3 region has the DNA TGTGCCAGCAGCTCGGGGACTAGCGGGAGAGATACGCAGTATTTT.

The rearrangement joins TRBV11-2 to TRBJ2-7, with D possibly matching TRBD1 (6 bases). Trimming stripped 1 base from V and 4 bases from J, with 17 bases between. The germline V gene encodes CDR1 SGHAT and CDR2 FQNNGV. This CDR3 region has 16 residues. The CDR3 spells CASSLVLGGTRYEQYF. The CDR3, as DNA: TGTGCCAGCAGCTTAGTTCTAGGTGGGACAAGGTACGAGCAGTACTTC.

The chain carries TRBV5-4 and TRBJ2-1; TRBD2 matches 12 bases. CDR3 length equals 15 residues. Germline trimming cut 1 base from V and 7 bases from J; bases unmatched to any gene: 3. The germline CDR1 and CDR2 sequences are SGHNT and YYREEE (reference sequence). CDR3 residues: CASSLYLAGGNEQFF. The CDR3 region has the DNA TGTGCCAGCAGCTTGTACCTAGCGGGAGGGAATGAGCAGTTCTTC.

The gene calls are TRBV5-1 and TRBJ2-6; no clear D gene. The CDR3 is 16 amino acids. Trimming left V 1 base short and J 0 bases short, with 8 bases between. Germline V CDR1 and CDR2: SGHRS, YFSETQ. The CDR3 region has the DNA TGCGCCAGCAGCTTGCAACAGTCCTCTGGGGCCAACGTCCTGACTTTC. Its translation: CASSLQQSSGANVLTF.

The CDR3 reads CASSLKGGGNQPQHF. In DNA form, the CDR3 reads TGTGCCAGCAGCTTAAAGGGGGGGGGTAATCAGCCCCAGCATTTT. The chain links TRBV7-8 to TRBJ1-5, with D tentatively TRBD1 (6 bases). The V end lost 2 bases, the J end lost 4 bases, and 12 bases lay between the germline ends. The CDR3 sequence is 15 residues long. Germline V gene lookup returns CDR1 SGHVS and CDR2 FQNEAQ.

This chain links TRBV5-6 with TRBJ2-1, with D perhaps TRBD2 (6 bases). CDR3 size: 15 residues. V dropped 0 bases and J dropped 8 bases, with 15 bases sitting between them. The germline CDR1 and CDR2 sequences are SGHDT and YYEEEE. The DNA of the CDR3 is TGTGCCAGCAGCTTGGGACTAGAAAGTAACCATGAGCAGTTCTTC. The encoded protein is CASSLGLESNHEQFF. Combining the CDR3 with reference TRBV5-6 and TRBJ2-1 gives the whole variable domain DAGVTQSPTHLIKTRGQQVTLRCSPKSGHDTVSWYQQALGQGPQFIFQYYEEEERQRGNFPDRFSGHQFPNYSSELNVNALLLGDSALYLCASSLGLESNHEQFFGPGTRLTVL.

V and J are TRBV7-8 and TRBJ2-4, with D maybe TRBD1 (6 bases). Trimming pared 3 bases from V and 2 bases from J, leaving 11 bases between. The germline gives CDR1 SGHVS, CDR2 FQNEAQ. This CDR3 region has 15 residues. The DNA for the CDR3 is TGTGCCAGCAGCTTGAACAGGGCCACCAAAAACATTCAGTACTTC. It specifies CASSLNRATKNIQYF.

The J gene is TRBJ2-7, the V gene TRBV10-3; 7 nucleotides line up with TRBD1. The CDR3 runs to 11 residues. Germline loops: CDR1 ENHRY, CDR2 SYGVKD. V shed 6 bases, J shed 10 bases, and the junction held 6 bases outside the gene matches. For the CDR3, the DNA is TGTGCCATCAGCGAAGACAGGGCACAGTACTTC. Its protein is CAISEDRAQYF.

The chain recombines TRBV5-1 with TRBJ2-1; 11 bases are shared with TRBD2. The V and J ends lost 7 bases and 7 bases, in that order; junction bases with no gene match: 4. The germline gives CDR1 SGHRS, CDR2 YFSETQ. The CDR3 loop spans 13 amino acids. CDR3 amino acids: CASGASGRNEQFF. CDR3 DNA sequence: TGCGCCAGCGGGGCTAGCGGGAGGAATGAGCAGTTCTTC.

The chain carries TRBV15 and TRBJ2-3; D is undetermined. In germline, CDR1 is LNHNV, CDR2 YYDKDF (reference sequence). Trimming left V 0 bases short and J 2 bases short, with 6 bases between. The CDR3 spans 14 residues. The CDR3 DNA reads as TGTGCCACCAGCAGAGATCCCCTCACAGATACGCAGTATTTT. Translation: CATSRDPLTDTQYF. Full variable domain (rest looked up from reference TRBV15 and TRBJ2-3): DAMVIQNPRYQVTQFGKPVTLSCSQTLNHNVMYWYQQKSSQAPKLLFHYYDKDFNNEADTPDNFQSRRPNTSFCFLDIRSPGLGDTAMYLCATSRDPLTDTQYFGPGTRLTVL.

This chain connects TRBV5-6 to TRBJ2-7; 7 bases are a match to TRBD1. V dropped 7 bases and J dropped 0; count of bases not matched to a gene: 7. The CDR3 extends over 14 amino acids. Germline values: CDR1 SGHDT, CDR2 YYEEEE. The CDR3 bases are TGTGCCAGCCAGACAGGGCCGAACTCCTACGAGCAGTACTTC. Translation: CASQTGPNSYEQYF.

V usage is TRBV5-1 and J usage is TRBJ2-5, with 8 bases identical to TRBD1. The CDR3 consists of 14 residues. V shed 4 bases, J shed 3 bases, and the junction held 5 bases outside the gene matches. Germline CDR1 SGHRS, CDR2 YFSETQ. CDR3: CASSVTGEKETQYF. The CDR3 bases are TGCGCCAGCAGCGTGACAGGGGAGAAAGAGACCCAGTACTTC.

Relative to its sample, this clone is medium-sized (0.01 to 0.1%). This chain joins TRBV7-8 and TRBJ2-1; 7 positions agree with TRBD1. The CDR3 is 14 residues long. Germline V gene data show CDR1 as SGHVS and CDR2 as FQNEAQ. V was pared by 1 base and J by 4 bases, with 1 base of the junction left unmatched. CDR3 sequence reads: CASSLVQGYNEQFF. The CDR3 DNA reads TGTGCCAGCAGCTTAGTACAGGGGTACAATGAGCAGTTCTTC.

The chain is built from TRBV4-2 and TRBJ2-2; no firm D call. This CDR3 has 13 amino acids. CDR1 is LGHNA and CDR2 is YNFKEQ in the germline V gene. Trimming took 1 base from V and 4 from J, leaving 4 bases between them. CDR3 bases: TGTGCCAGCAGCCAAGGTCTCACCGGGGAGCTGTTTTTT. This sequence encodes CASSQGLTGELFF.

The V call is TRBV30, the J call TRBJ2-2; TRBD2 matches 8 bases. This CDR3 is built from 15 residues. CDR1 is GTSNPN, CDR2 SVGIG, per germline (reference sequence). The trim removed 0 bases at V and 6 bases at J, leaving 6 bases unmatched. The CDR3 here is CAWSVGSGKAGELFF. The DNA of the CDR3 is TGTGCCTGGAGTGTGGGTAGCGGGAAAGCCGGGGAGCTGTTTTTT.

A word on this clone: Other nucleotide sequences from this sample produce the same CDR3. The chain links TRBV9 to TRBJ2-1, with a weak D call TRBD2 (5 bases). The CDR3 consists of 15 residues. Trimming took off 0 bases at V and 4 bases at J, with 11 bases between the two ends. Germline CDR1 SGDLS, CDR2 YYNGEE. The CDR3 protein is CASSVATGSYNEQFF. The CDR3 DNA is TGTGCCAGCAGCGTAGCTACGGGAAGTTACAATGAGCAGTTCTTC.

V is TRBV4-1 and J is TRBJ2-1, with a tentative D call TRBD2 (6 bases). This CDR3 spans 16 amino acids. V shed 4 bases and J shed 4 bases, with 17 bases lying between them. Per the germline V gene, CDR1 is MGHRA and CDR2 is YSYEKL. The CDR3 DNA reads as TGCGCCAGCAGCCGCATCCGGGACTCACTATACAATGAGCAGTTCTTC. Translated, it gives CASSRIRDSLYNEQFF.

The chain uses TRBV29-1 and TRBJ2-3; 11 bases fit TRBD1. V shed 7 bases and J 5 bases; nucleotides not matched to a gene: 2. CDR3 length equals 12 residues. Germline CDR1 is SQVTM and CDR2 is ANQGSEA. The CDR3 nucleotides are TGCAGCGCGGGACAGGGGGTAGATACGCAGTATTTT. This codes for CSAGQGVDTQYF.

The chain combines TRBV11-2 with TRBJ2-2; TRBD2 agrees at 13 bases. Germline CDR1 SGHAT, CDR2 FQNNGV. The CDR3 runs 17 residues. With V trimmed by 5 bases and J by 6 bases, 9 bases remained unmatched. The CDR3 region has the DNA TGTGCCAGCAGCCATGGACTAGCGGGAGTTGGGGCCGGGGAGCTGTTTTTT. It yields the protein CASSHGLAGVGAGELFF.

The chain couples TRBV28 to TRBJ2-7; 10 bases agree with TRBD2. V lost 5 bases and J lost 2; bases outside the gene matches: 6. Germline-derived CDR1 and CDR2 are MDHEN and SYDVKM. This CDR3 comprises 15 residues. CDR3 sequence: CASSREAGGPYEQYF. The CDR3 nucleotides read TGTGCCAGCAGTAGGGAAGCGGGAGGGCCCTACGAGCAGTACTTC.

For the CDR3, the DNA is TGTGCCAGCAGTTTCGAGCCTTCGGATACGCAGTATTTT. Translated, it gives CASSFEPSDTQYF. The rearrangement joins TRBV27 to TRBJ2-3, with no clear D. The CDR3 spans 13 residues. V shed 3 bases and J shed 6 bases, with 10 bases lying between them. In germline, CDR1 is MNHEY, CDR2 SMNVEV (reference sequence).

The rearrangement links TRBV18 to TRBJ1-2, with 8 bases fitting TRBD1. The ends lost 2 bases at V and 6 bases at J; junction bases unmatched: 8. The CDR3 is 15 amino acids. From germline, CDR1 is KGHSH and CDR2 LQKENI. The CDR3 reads CASSPTNRGGDGYTF. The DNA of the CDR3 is TGTGCCAGCTCACCAACAAACAGGGGGGGCGATGGCTACACCTTC.

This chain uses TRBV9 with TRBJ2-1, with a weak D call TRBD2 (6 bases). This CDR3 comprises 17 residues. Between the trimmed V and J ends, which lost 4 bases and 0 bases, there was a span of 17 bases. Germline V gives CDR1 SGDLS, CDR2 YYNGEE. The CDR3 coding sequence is TGTGCCAGCAGCACCAGGCCAGGAGGGAGCTCCTACAATGAGCAGTTCTTC. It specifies CASSTRPGGSSYNEQFF.

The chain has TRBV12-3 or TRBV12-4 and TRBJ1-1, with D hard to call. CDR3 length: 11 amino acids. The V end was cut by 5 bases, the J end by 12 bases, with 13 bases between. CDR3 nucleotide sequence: TGTGCCAGCAGTACCCCCGGGGTACCTTTCTTT. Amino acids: CASSTPGVPFF.

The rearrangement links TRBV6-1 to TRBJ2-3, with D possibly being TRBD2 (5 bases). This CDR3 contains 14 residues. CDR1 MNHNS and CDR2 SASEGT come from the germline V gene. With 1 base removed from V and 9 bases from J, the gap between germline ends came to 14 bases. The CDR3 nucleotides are TGTGCCAGCAGTGAAGGGCTAGCCCTTGGGACGCAGTATTTT. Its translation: CASSEGLALGTQYF.